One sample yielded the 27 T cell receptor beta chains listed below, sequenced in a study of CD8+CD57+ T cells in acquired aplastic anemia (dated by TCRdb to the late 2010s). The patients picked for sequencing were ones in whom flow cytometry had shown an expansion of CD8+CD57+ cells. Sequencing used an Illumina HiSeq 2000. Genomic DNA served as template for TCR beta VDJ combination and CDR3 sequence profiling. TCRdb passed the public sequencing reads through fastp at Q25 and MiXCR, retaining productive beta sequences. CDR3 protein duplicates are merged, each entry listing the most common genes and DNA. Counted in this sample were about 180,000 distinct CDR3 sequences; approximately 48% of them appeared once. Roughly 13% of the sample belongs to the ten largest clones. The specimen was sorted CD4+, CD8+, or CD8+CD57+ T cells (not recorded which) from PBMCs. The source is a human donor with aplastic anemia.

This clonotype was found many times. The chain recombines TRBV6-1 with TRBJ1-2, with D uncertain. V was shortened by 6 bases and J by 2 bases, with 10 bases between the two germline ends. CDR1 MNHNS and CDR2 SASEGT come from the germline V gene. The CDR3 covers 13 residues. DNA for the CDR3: TGTGCCAGCAGACTTGACATGAACTATGGCTACACCTTC. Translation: CASRLDMNYGYTF.

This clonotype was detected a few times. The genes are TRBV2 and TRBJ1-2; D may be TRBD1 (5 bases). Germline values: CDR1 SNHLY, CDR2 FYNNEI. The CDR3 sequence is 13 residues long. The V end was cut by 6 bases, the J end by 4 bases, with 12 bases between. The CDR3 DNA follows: TGTGCCAGCAGATTCACAGGACCCTATGGCTACACCTTC. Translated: CASRFTGPYGYTF.

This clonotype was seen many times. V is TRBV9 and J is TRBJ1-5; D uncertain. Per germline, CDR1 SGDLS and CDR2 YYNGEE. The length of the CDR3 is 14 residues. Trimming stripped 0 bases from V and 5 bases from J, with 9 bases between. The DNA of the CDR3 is TGTGCCAGCAGCGTAGCTAGTAGGGATCAGCCCCAGCATTTT. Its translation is CASSVASRDQPQHF. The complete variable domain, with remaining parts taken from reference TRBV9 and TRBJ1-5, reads DSGVTQTPKHLITATGQRVTLRCSPRSGDLSVYWYQQSLDQGLQFLIQYYNGEERAKGNILERFSAQQFPDLHSELNLSSLELGDSALYFCASSVASRDQPQHFGDGTRLSIL.

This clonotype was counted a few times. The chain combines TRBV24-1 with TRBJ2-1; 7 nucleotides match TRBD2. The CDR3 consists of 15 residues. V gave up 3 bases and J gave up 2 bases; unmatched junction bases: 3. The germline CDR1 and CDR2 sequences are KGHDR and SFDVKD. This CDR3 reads CATSDEGGAYNEQFF. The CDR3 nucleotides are TGTGCCACCAGTGATGAGGGAGGGGCCTACAATGAGCAGTTCTTC.

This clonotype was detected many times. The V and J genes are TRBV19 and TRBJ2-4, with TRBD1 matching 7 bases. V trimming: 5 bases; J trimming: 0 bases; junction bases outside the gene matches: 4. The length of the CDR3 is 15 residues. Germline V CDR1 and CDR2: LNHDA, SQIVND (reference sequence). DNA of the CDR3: TGTGCCAGTAGTTTGGGACAGCTAGCCAAAAACATTCAGTACTTC. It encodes CASSLGQLAKNIQYF.

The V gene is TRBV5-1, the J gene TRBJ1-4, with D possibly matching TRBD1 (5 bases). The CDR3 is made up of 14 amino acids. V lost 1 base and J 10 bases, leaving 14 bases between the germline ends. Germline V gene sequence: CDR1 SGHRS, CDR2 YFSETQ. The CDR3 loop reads CASSLMDMRRKLFF. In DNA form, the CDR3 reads TGCGCCAGCAGCTTGATGGACATGCGTCGAAAACTGTTTTTT.

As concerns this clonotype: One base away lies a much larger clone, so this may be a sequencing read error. CDR3 residues: CASSFHQDICF. The DNA for the CDR3 is TGTGCCAGCAGCTTCCATCAAGACATATGTTTT. J is TRBJ1-3 and V is TRBV5-6; D ambiguous. The CDR3 has 11 amino acids. Germline assignment: CDR1 SGHDT and CDR2 YYEEEE.

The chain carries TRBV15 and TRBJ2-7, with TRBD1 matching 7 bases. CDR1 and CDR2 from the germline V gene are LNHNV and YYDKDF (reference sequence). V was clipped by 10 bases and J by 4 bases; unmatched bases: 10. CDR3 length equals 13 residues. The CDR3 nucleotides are TGTGCCAGCAGTTTCGCCAGGGGGTACGAGCAGTACTTC. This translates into CASSFARGYEQYF. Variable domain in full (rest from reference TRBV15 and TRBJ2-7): DAMVIQNPRYQVTQFGKPVTLSCSQTLNHNVMYWYQQKSSQAPKLLFHYYDKDFNNEADTPDNFQSRRPNTSFCFLDIRSPGLGDTAMYLCASSFARGYEQYFGPGTRLTVT.

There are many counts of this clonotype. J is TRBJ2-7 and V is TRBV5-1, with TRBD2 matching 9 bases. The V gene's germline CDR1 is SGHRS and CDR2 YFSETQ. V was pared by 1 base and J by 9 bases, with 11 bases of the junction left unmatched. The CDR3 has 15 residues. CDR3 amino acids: CASSLTGLAPSGQYF. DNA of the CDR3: TGCGCCAGCAGCTTGACGGGACTAGCCCCCTCCGGGCAGTACTTC.

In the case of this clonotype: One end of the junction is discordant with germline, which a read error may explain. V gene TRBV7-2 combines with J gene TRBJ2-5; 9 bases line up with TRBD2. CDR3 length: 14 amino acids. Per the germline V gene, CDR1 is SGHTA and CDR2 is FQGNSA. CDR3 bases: TGTGCCAGCAGCCTAGCGGGATTGGGCGGGTCCCAGTACTTC. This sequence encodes CASSLAGLGGSQYF.

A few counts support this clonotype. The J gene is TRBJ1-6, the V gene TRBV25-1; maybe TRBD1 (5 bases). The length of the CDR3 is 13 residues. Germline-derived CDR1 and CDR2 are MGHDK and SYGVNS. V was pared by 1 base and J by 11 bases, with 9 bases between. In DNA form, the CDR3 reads TGTGCCAGCAGTGAATCCCAGGGCCCACCCCTCCACTTT. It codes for CASSESQGPPLHF.

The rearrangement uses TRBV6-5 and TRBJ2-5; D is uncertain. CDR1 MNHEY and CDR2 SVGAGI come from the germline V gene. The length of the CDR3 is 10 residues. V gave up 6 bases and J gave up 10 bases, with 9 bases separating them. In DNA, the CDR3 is TGTGCCAGCAGCAACATGAACCAGTACTTC. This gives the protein CASSNMNQYF.

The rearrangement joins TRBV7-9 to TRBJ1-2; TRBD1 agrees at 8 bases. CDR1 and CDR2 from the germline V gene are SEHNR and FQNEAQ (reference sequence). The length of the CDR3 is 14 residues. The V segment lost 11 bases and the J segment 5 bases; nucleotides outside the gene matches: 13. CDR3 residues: CAWRLTGERYGYTF. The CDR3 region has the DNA TGTGCCTGGAGATTGACAGGGGAGAGGTATGGCTACACCTTC.

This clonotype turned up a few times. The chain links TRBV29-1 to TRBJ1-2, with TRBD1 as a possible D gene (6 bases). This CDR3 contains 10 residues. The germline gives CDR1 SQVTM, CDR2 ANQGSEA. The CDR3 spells CFAGDNGYTF. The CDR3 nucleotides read TGCTTCGCAGGGGACAATGGCTACACCTTC.

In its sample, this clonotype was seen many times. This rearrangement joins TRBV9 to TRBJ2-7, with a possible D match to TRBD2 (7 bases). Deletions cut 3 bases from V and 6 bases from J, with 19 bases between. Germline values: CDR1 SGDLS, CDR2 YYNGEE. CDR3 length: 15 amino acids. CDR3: CASSEGGGGAGEQYF. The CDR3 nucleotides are TGTGCCAGCAGCGAGGGAGGAGGGGGGGCGGGCGAGCAGTACTTC. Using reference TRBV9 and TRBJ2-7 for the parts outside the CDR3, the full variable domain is DSGVTQTPKHLITATGQRVTLRCSPRSGDLSVYWYQQSLDQGLQFLIQYYNGEERAKGNILERFSAQQFPDLHSELNLSSLELGDSALYFCASSEGGGGAGEQYFGPGTRLTVT.

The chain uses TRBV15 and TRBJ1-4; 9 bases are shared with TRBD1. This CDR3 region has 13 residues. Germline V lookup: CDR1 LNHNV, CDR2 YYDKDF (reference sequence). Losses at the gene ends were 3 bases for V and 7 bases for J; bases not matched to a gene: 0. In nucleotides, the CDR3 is TGTGCCACCAGCAGGGACAGGGGTGAAAAACTGTTTTTT. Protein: CATSRDRGEKLFF.

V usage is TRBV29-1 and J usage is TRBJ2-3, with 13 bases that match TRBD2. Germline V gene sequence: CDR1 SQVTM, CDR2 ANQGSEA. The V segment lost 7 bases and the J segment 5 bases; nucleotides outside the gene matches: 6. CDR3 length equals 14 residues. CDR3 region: CSGRTSGRRDTQYF. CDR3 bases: TGCAGCGGTAGGACTAGCGGGAGACGAGATACGCAGTATTTT.

The CDR3 loop reads CASSERGTDTQYF. The CDR3 DNA reads TGTGCCAGCAGCGAGAGAGGCACAGATACGCAGTATTTT. The chain combines TRBV7-9 with TRBJ2-3; D uncertain. Between the trimmed V and J ends, which lost 5 bases and 1 base, there was a span of 7 bases. The CDR3 length is 13 residues. The germline gives CDR1 SEHNR, CDR2 FQNEAQ (reference sequence). Full variable domain (missing parts from reference TRBV7-9 and TRBJ2-3): DTGVSQNPRHKITKRGQNVTFRCDPISEHNRLYWYRQTLGQGPEFLTYFQNEAQLEKSRLLSDRFSAERPKGSFSTLEIQRTEQGDSAMYLCASSERGTDTQYFGPGTRLTVL.

CDR3 loop: CAISAGQSTGELFF. As DNA, the CDR3 is TGTGCCATCAGTGCAGGACAGAGCACCGGGGAGCTGTTTTTT. This chain joins TRBV10-3 and TRBJ2-2, with D perhaps matching TRBD1 (6 bases). V shed 4 bases and J shed 4 bases, with 10 bases lying between them. Germline V gene data show CDR1 as ENHRY and CDR2 as SYGVKD. There are 14 residues in the CDR3.

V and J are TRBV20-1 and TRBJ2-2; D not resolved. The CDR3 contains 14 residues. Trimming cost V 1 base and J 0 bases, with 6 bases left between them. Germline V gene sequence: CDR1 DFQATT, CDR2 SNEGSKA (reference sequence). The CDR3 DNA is TGCAGTGCTAGAGGTACCGCGAACACCGGGGAGCTGTTTTTT. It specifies CSARGTANTGELFF.

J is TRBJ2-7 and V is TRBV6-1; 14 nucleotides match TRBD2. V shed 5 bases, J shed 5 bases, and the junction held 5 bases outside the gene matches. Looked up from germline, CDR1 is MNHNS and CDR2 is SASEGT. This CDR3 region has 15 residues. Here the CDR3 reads CASSKTSGRADEQYF. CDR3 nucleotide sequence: TGTGCCAGCAGTAAGACTAGCGGGAGGGCCGACGAGCAGTACTTC.

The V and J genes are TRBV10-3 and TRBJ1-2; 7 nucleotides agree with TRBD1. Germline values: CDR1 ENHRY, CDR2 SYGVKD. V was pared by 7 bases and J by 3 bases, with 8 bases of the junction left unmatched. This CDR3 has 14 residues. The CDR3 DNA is TGTGCCATCACTCCGGACAGGCAACACTATGGCTACACCTTC. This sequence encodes CAITPDRQHYGYTF.

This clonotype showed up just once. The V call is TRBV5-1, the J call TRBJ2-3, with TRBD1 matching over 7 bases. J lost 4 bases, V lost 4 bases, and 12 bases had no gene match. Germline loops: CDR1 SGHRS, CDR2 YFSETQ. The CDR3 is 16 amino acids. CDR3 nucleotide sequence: TGCGCCAGCAGCGGCCAAAGCGAGGGGGCCCCAGATACGCAGTATTTT. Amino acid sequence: CASSGQSEGAPDTQYF.

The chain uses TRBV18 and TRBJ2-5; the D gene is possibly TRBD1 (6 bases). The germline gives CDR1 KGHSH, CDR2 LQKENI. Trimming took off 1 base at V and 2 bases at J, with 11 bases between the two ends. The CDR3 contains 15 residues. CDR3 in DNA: TGTGCCAGCTCACCACTCCAGGGGTTGCAAGAGACCCAGTACTTC. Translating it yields CASSPLQGLQETQYF.

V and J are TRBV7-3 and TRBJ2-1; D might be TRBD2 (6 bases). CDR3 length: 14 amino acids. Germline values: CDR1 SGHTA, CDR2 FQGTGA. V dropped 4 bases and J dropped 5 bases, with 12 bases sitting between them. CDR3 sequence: CASSWQGGDNEQFF. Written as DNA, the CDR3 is TGTGCCAGCAGCTGGCAGGGAGGAGACAATGAGCAGTTCTTC.

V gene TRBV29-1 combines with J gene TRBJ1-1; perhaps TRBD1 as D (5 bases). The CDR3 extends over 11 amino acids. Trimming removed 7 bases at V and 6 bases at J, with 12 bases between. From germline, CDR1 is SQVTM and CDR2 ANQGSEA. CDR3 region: CSAPLGAEAFF. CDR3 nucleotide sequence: TGCAGCGCCCCTTTAGGGGCTGAAGCTTTCTTT.

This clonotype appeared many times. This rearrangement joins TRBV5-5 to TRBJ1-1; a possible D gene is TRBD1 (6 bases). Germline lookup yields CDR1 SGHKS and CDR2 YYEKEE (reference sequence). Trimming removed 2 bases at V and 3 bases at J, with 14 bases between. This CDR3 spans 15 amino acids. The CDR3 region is CASSFQFGTHTEAFF. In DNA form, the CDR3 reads TGTGCCAGCAGCTTTCAATTCGGGACACACACTGAAGCTTTCTTT.